Listed here are 30 T cell receptor beta chains from one sample, sequenced in a study of spatial heterogeneity in lung cancer. Time point given: sample taken at primary tumor resection. TCRdb reanalysed the 5' RACE reads using MiXCR and keeps one entry per CDR3 protein. The table has more than 20,000 distinct CDR3 sequences, approximately 6.2% seen once. The specimen was PBMCs, collected at surgery. Every receptor here comes from a male donor with early-stage non-small cell lung cancer.

This clonotype was seen more than once but under ten times. V and J are TRBV7-2 and TRBJ2-6; D is uncertain. The ends were cut back, 1 base at V and 5 bases at J, with 3 bases in the middle. Germline V gives CDR1 SGHTA, CDR2 FQGNSA. CDR3 length: 13 residues. The chain's CDR3 is CASSLVRANVLTF. Written as DNA, the CDR3 is TGTGCCAGCAGCTTAGTTAGGGCCAACGTCCTGACTTTC.

This clonotype was observed at least ten times. The chain's CDR3 is CASLLAAEQYF. The CDR3 region has the DNA TGCGCCAGCTTGCTTGCCGCCGAGCAGTACTTC. The rearrangement joins TRBV23-1 to TRBJ2-7; D gene ambiguous. TRBV23-1 falls under the ORF class, with uncertain function. Trimming took 8 bases from V and 6 from J, leaving 11 bases between them. The CDR3 has 11 amino acids.

This clonotype was detected ten times or more. The rearrangement links TRBV7-2 to TRBJ2-1; D is ambiguous. The CDR3 runs to 15 residues. V dropped 2 bases and J dropped 2 bases, with 10 bases sitting between them. Germline V gives CDR1 SGHTA, CDR2 FQGNSA. CDR3 bases: TGTGCCAGCAGCTTAATTAAGACTGCCTACAATGAGCAGTTCTTC. As protein: CASSLIKTAYNEQFF.

This clonotype occurred many times. The V call is TRBV11-1, the J call TRBJ2-3, with 11 bases matching TRBD1. CDR1 is SGHAT, CDR2 FQDESV, per germline (reference sequence). The CDR3 has 15 residues. V trimming: 2 bases; J trimming: 13 bases; junction bases outside the gene matches: 11. The CDR3 sequence: CASSLQGTGGSKKYF. The CDR3 DNA is TGTGCCAGCAGCTTACAAGGGACAGGGGGGAGTAAGAAGTATTTT.

With regard to this clonotype: Just one base apart from a much larger clone, this may be a read error. The genes are TRBV24-1 and TRBJ1-2; the match to TRBD1 covers 7 bases. The CDR3 runs 15 residues. CDR1 is KGHDR and CDR2 is SFDVKD in the germline V gene. CDR3 in DNA: TGTACCACCAGTGACCCAGACCCGACAGGGACTGGCTACACCTTC. It specifies CTTSDPDPTGTGYTF.

This clonotype has ten or more counts. CDR3 DNA sequence: TGTGCCAGCATCCGAGCGGGCCCAAGTGGAGGGCAGTATTTT. Protein: CASIRAGPSGGQYF. The V call is TRBV6-2 or TRBV6-3, the J call TRBJ2-3, with a possible D match to TRBD2 (6 bases). Germline V gene sequence: CDR1 MNHEY, CDR2 SVGEGT. Trimming took off 7 bases at V and 11 bases at J, with 22 bases between the two ends. This CDR3 spans 14 amino acids.

This clonotype has a count of ten or more. The chain couples TRBV19 to TRBJ1-5; the D gene is possibly TRBD1 (5 bases). Trimming stripped 7 bases from V and 2 bases from J, with 12 bases between. The V gene's germline CDR1 is LNHDA and CDR2 SQIVND (reference sequence). The CDR3 consists of 14 residues. The CDR3 DNA reads as TGTGCCAGTACCCCAGGCAGGGGCAATCAGCCCCAGCATTTT. Translating it yields CASTPGRGNQPQHF.

Many counts were recorded for this clonotype. The chain joins TRBV7-2 to TRBJ2-5; a weak D match, TRBD1 (5 bases). The CDR3 is made up of 15 amino acids. Trimming pared 0 bases from V and 0 bases from J, leaving 8 bases between. Germline V CDR1 and CDR2: SGHTA, FQGNSA. CDR3 sequence (DNA): TGTGCCAGCAGCTTAGCGGGGCAGAACCAAGAGACCCAGTACTTC. It encodes CASSLAGQNQETQYF.

This clonotype was counted at least ten times. This chain connects TRBV7-8 to TRBJ2-2; D call uncertain. Trimming took off 7 bases at V and 6 bases at J, with 6 bases between the two ends. In germline, CDR1 is SGHVS, CDR2 FQNEAQ. CDR3 length: 11 residues. In DNA form, the CDR3 reads TGTGCCAGCACCTACCCCGGGGAGCTGTTTTTT. Translated, it gives CASTYPGELFF. Full variable domain (missing parts from reference TRBV7-8 and TRBJ2-2): GAGVSQSPRYKVAKRGQDVALRCDPISGHVSLFWYQQALGQGPEFLTYFQNEAQLDKSGLPSDRFFAERPEGSVSTLKIQRTQQEDSAVYLCASTYPGELFFGEGSRLTVL.

This clonotype was seen ten or more times. V is TRBV12-3 or TRBV12-4 and J is TRBJ2-7; TRBD2 agrees at 8 bases. The V and J ends lost 5 bases and 0 bases, in that order; junction bases with no gene match: 6. CDR3 length: 15 residues. Here the CDR3 reads CASSPPGTSSYEQYF. The CDR3 region has the DNA TGTGCCAGCAGTCCTCCCGGGACTAGCTCCTACGAGCAGTACTTC.

This clonotype has a count of ten or more. This chain uses TRBV12-3 or TRBV12-4 with TRBJ1-1; 8 nucleotides align to TRBD1. The CDR3 length is 14 residues. V lost 6 bases, J lost 3 bases, and 6 bases stayed unmatched. The CDR3 is CASSRTGIDTEAFF. The CDR3 DNA follows: TGTGCCAGCAGCCGGACAGGGATTGACACTGAAGCTTTCTTT.

The table lists this clonotype with a few counts. The rearrangement links TRBV19 to TRBJ2-1; TRBD2 matches at 8 bases. This CDR3 is 15 amino acids long. The V gene end was trimmed by 6 bases and the J gene end by 4 bases; junction bases not matched to a gene: 8. The germline gives CDR1 LNHDA, CDR2 SQIVND (reference sequence). The CDR3 region has the DNA TGTGCCAGTAGCTTCTTACTAGCGGAGTACAATGAGCAGTTCTTC. It encodes CASSFLLAEYNEQFF.

This clonotype was detected ten times or more. The chain joins TRBV27 to TRBJ2-7; 7 bases line up with TRBD1. The length of the CDR3 is 13 residues. Germline V gene lookup returns CDR1 MNHEY and CDR2 SMNVEV (reference sequence). The ends lost 8 bases at V and 3 bases at J; junction bases unmatched: 7. The CDR3 coding sequence is TGTGCCAGCGGGCGACAGGGAAACTACGAGCAGTACTTC. Translated, it gives CASGRQGNYEQYF.

The table lists this clonotype with many counts. The chain employs TRBV6-5 and TRBJ2-7; 8 bases fit TRBD1. Trimming took 7 bases from V and 0 from J; bases not matched to a gene: 5. The CDR3 totals 14 residues. Germline-derived CDR1 and CDR2 are MNHEY and SVGAGI. CDR3 protein: CASTRGQGSYEQYF. CDR3 bases: TGTGCCAGCACCAGGGGGCAGGGCTCCTACGAGCAGTACTTC.

The chain joins TRBV6-1 to TRBJ2-7; no reliable D call. CDR1 and CDR2 (germline): MNHNS, SASEGT. The CDR3 is 14 amino acids. V lost 8 bases and J 3 bases, leaving 17 bases between the germline ends. The DNA of the CDR3 is TGTGCCAGCTCAGATAGGGCAGGACGCTACGAGCAGTACTTC. It encodes CASSDRAGRYEQYF.

The table lists this clonotype with many counts. This chain uses TRBV5-1 with TRBJ2-7; no definite D call. This CDR3 comprises 12 residues. Trimming shortened V by 1 base and J by 6 bases, and 8 bases separated the two germline ends. Germline loops: CDR1 SGHRS, CDR2 YFSETQ. The CDR3 nucleotides read TGCGCCAGCAGCTTGACCCAGCGCGAGCAGTACTTC. It codes for CASSLTQREQYF.

This clonotype was counted ten times or more. The rearrangement uses TRBV6-6 and TRBJ1-1, with D possibly TRBD1 on 5 matching bases. CDR1 is MNHNY and CDR2 is SVGAGI in the germline V gene (reference sequence). The CDR3 has 14 amino acids. V was shortened by 5 bases and J by 4 bases, with 14 bases between the two germline ends. The CDR3 loop is CASSAPREGTEAFF. In DNA form, the CDR3 reads TGTGCCAGCAGTGCCCCCAGGGAAGGCACTGAAGCTTTCTTT.

Points on this clonotype: A read error may account for a junction end that differs from germline. This chain links TRBV28 with TRBJ2-2; D unclear. Germline V gene sequence: CDR1 MDHEN, CDR2 SYDVKM. The CDR3 contains 12 residues. This CDR3 reads CVSISHTGELFF. CDR3 coding DNA: TGTGTCAGCATCAGTCACACCGGGGAGCTGTTTTTT.

This clonotype was observed at least ten times. The chain has TRBV3-1 and TRBJ1-2, with D maybe TRBD1 (5 bases). The V and J ends lost 6 bases and 3 bases respectively, with 20 bases between them. The CDR3 runs to 16 residues. Germline loops: CDR1 LGHDT, CDR2 YNNKEL (reference sequence). The DNA of the CDR3 is TGTGCCAGCAGGAGAAGGGGTACCCCCGGAGACTATGGCTACACCTTC. It encodes CASRRRGTPGDYGYTF. The variable domain in full, with the rest retrieved from reference TRBV3-1 and TRBJ1-2, is DTAVSQTPKYLVTQMGNDKSIKCEQNLGHDTMYWYKQDSKKFLKIMFSYNNKELIINETVPNRFSPKSPDKAHLNLHINSLELGDSAVYFCASRRRGTPGDYGYTFGSGTRLTVV.

This clonotype was detected many times. The rearrangement links TRBV2 to TRBJ2-1; 11 bases line up with TRBD1. The J segment lost 9 bases and the V segment lost 8 bases, leaving 6 bases of the junction unmatched. Germline V lookup: CDR1 SNHLY, CDR2 FYNNEI. This CDR3 has 13 amino acids. The CDR3 DNA follows: TGTGCCAGCGGACGGACAGGGGGCGGTGAGCAGTTCTTC. Translation gives CASGRTGGGEQFF.

The table lists this clonotype with many counts. The CDR3 DNA sequence: TGTGCCAGCAGTTACCCGGCAGTCTACGAGCAGTACTTC. Encoded protein: CASSYPAVYEQYF. V gene TRBV6-2 or TRBV6-3 combines with J gene TRBJ2-7; D uncertain. CDR3 length equals 13 residues. V lost 2 bases and J 3 bases, leaving 8 bases between the germline ends. Germline lookup yields CDR1 MNHEY and CDR2 SVGEGT.

This clonotype appeared many times. The rearrangement links TRBV10-3 to TRBJ2-1; no reliable D call. The germline V gene encodes CDR1 ENHRY and CDR2 SYGVKD. The CDR3 loop spans 11 amino acids. Trimming pared 4 bases from V and 7 bases from J, leaving 5 bases between. The CDR3 protein is CAISVINEQFF. CDR3 bases: TGTGCCATCAGTGTAATTAATGAGCAGTTCTTC.

A few counts support this clonotype. The CDR3 region is CASSFGKQTRNYGYTF. The DNA of the CDR3 is TGTGCCAGCAGCTTCGGGAAGCAGACGAGGAACTATGGCTACACCTTC. The chain is built from TRBV5-5 and TRBJ1-2; no reliable D call. Trimming pared 2 bases from V and 2 bases from J, leaving 16 bases between. CDR1 and CDR2 (germline): SGHKS, YYEKEE (reference sequence). The CDR3 has 16 residues.

This clonotype has a count of ten or more. CDR3 protein: CASSLTAAGGSGANVLTF. CDR3 in DNA: TGTGCCAGCAGCCTCACAGCGGCAGGGGGCTCTGGGGCCAACGTCCTGACTTTC. The V gene is TRBV3-1, the J gene TRBJ2-6, with 7 positions matching TRBD1. This CDR3 region has 18 residues. Germline-derived CDR1 and CDR2 are LGHDT and YNNKEL (reference sequence). Losses at the gene ends were 4 bases for V and 0 bases for J; bases not matched to a gene: 9.

At least ten counts were recorded for this clonotype. The chain has TRBV5-1 and TRBJ2-2; D is unclear. Germline CDR1 is SGHRS and CDR2 is YFSETQ. This CDR3 spans 15 amino acids. V gave up 6 bases and J gave up 0 bases, with 12 bases separating them. The DNA for the CDR3 is TGCGCCAGCAACCCCGCCCCCCCGAACACCGGGGAGCTGTTTTTT. Translated, it gives CASNPAPPNTGELFF.

This chain connects TRBV2 to TRBJ2-2; 8 bases align to TRBD2. The length of the CDR3 is 14 residues. In germline, CDR1 is SNHLY, CDR2 FYNNEI. Trimming cost V 7 bases and J 6 bases; bases outside gene matches: 7. The CDR3 bases are TGTGCCAGCACCTCCGGGACTAGGTCCGGGGAGCTGTTTTTT. The encoded protein is CASTSGTRSGELFF.

This CDR3 reads CASRTSGSLDEQYF. The CDR3 nucleotides read TGCGCCAGCAGAACTAGCGGGAGTCTGGACGAGCAGTACTTC. V usage is TRBV5-1 and J usage is TRBJ2-7, with 11 bases that match TRBD2. J gave up 5 bases and V 5 bases, and 6 bases lay outside the gene matches. The germline CDR1 and CDR2 sequences are SGHRS and YFSETQ. The CDR3 has 14 residues.

This clonotype was observed a handful of times. V usage is TRBV10-3 and J usage is TRBJ2-3; a weak D match, TRBD1 (5 bases). Per the germline V gene, CDR1 is ENHRY and CDR2 is SYGVKD. The V end was cut by 2 bases, the J end by 7 bases, with 7 bases between. The length of the CDR3 is 12 residues. The CDR3 region is CAISEQGNTQYF. CDR3 sequence (DNA): TGTGCCATCAGTGAGCAGGGAAATACGCAGTATTTT.

The table lists this clonotype with many counts. V usage is TRBV12-3 or TRBV12-4 and J usage is TRBJ1-1; the D is unclear. The CDR3 totals 13 residues. The V gene lost 1 base and the J gene lost 1 base, with 4 bases spanning the gap. For the CDR3, the DNA is TGTGCCAGCAGTTTAGAGGGGAACACTGAAGCTTTCTTT. Translated, it gives CASSLEGNTEAFF.

This clonotype was seen repeatedly, ten times or more. The chain links TRBV12-3 or TRBV12-4 to TRBJ2-5; D perhaps matches TRBD1 (7 bases). The CDR3 consists of 16 residues. Trimming left V 9 bases short and J 2 bases short, with 22 bases between. Here the CDR3 DNA reads TGTGCCAGTCAAGTCTACCAACAGGGGAGGCAAGAGACCCAGTACTTC. The encoded protein is CASQVYQQGRQETQYF.